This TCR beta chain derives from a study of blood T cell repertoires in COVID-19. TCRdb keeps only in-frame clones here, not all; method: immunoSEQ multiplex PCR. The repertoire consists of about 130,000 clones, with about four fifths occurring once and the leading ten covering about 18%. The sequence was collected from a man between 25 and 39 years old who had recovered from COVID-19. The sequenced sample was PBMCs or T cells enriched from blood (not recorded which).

The CDR3 loop is CAVHNGSGNEQYF. Written as DNA, the CDR3 is TGTGCCGTCCATAACGGGAGCGGCAACGAGCAGTACTTC. The chain couples TRBV7-6 to TRBJ2-7; D may be TRBD2 (6 bases). Germline lookup yields CDR1 SGHVS and CDR2 FNYEAQ. V gave up 11 bases and J gave up 5 bases, with 19 bases separating them. The CDR3 totals 13 residues. The full variable domain, rest sourced from reference TRBV7-6 and TRBJ2-7, is GAGVSQSPRYKVTKRGQDVALRCDPISGHVSLYWYRQALGQGPEFLTYFNYEAQQDKSGLPNDRFSAERPEGSISTLTIQRTEQRDSAMYRCAVHNGSGNEQYFGPGTRLTVT.